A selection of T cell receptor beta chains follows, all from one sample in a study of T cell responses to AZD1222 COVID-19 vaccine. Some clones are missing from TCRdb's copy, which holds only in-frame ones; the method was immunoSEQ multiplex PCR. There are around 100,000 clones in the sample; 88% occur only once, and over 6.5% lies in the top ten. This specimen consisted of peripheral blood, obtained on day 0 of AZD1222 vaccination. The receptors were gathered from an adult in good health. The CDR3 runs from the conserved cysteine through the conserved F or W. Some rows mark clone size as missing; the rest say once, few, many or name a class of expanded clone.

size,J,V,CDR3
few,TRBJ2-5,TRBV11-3,CASFRTEGRGETQYF
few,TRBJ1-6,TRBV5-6,CASSFGLVGPPNSPLHF
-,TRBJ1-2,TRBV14,CASSPSLYGYTF
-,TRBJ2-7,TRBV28,CASTRGRDSGGYEQYF
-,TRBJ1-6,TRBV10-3,CAIRDGPNSPLHF
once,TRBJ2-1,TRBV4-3,CASSLQPSGSYNEQFF
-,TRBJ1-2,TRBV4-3,CASSQAREYGYTF
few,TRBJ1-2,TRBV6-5,CASSTGGAAYGYTF
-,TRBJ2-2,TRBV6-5,CASSFVLVPGELFF
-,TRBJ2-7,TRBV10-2,CASSESGTGGREQYF
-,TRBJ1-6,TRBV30,CAWSRRDTSPLHF
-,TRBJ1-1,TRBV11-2,CASSFKATVQIAEAFF
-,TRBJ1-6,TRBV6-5,CASSYGDRANSPLHF
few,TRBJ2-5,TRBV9,CASSEVPTSGRETQYF
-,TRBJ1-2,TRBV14,CASSQDWRQGGYGYTF
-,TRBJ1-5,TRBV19,CASSIDRGFNQPQHF
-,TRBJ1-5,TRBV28,CASSLTRAQHF
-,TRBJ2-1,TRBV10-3,CAITPSPGQGDNEQFF
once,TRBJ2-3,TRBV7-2,CASSPGQGAADTQYF
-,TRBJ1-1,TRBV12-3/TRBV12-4,CASSLQWTEAFF
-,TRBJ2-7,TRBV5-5,CASSLWPGQGTEQYF
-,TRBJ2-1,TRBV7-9,CASKGNEQFF
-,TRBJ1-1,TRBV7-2,CASSFSEAFF
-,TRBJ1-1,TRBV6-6,CASSYNRGTEAFF
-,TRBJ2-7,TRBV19,CASSPRQARPYEQYF
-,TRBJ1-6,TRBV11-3,CASSLQGGRSPLHF
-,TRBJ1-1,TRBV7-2,CASSLYNGPQGARTEAFF
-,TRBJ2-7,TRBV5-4,CASSGAGDLRYEQYF
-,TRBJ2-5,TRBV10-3,CAIKGGETQYF
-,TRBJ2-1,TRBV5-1,CASSQQGAYVEQFF
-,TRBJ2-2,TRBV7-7,CASSLAVLTGELFF
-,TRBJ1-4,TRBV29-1,CSVMTGDNEKLFF
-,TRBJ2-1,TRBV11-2,CASSSRGGGRPLNEQFF
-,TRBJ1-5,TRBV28,CASTSGQLSNQPQHF
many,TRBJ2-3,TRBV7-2,CASSETSGGVDTQYF
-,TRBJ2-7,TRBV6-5,CASSKDRTGVPQQYF
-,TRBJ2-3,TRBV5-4,CASSVRLAGKTDTQYF
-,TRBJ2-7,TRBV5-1,CASSLDPGQGFYEQYF
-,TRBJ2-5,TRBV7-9,CASSPLAGGEQETQYF
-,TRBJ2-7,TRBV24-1,CATSDWRGAGYEQYF
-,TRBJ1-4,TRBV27,CASSLWGWEGSSEKLFF
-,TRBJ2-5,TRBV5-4,CASSSRLAGETQYF
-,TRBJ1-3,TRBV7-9,CASTSGGLSSGNTIYF
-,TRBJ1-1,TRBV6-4,CASSPGEYAEAFF
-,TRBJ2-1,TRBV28,CASSSPGTRLYNEQFF
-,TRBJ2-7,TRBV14,CASSQGGQYYEQYF
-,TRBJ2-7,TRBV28,CASRSDREYYEQYF
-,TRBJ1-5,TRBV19,CASSIQPNKYQHF
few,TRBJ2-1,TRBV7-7,CASSSRLGNEQFF
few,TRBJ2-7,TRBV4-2,CASSQTLADEQYF
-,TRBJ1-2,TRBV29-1,CSVWVGDRPNYGYTF
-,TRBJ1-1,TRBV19,CASSVPRGKAFF